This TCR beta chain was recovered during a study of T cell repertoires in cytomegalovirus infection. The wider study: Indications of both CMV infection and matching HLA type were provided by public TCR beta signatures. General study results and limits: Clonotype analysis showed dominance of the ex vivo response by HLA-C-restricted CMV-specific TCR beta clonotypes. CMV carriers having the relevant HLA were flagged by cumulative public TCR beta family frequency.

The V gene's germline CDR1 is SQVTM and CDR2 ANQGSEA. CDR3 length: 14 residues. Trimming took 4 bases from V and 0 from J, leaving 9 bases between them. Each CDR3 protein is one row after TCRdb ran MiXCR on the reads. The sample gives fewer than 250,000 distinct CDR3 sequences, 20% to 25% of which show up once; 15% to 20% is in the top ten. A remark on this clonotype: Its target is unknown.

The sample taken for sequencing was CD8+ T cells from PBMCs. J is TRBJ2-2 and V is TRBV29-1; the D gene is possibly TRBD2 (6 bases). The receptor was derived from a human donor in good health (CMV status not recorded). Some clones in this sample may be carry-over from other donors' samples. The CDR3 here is CSVAGASNTGELFF. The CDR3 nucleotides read TGCAGCGTTGCGGGAGCCTCGAACACCGGGGAGCTGTTTTTT.